One sample yielded the 15 T cell receptor beta chains listed below, sequenced in a study of blood T cell repertoires in COVID-19. TCRdb's copy holds only in-frame clones and misses some; the assay was immunoSEQ multiplex PCR. The table lists about 250,000 clones, around 88% of them singletons, with about 1.3% in the top ten. Material: peripheral blood. These receptors originate from a man older than 75 with acute or convalescent COVID-19.

This chain connects TRBV28 to TRBJ2-7; the D gene is possibly TRBD1 (6 bases). This CDR3 is 15 amino acids long. V was shortened by 2 bases and J by 1 base, with 12 bases between the two germline ends. CDR1 and CDR2 from the germline V gene are MDHEN and SYDVKM. The CDR3 bases are TGTGCCAGCAGTTTAACCGACAGGTATTCCTACGAGCAGTACTTC. Its protein product is CASSLTDRYSYEQYF.

The chain uses TRBV5-6 and TRBJ2-1; TRBD2 aligns across 10 bases. CDR3 length: 16 residues. Germline values: CDR1 SGHDT, CDR2 YYEEEE. V dropped 0 bases and J dropped 4; count of bases not matched to a gene: 4. In nucleotides, the CDR3 is TGTGCCAGCAGCTTGGGGATAGCGGGAGGTTACAATGAGCAGTTCTTC. This translates into CASSLGIAGGYNEQFF.

This chain links TRBV3-1 (or the pseudogene TRBV3-2) with TRBJ2-3; 10 bases match TRBD2. The CDR3 is made up of 18 amino acids. V shed 4 bases and J 1 base; nucleotides not matched to a gene: 11. From germline, CDR1 is LGHDT and CDR2 YNNKEL (reference sequence). CDR3 coding DNA: TGTGCCAGCAGCCCGCAGTATAGTGGGACTAGCGGCACAGATACGCAGTATTTT. Translation: CASSPQYSGTSGTDTQYF.

This chain joins TRBV6-5 and TRBJ1-1; TRBD1 is a possible D gene (6 bases). Germline lookup yields CDR1 MNHEY and CDR2 SVGAGI. V was clipped by 5 bases and J by 7 bases, with 14 bases between them. The CDR3 runs 13 residues. DNA of the CDR3: TGTGCCAGCAGTCCCCTGCGAGGGGGTGAAGCTTTCTTT. It is translated as CASSPLRGGEAFF.

This chain uses TRBV6-5 with TRBJ1-3; D possibly corresponds to TRBD1 (5 bases). Germline CDR1 reads MNHEY; CDR2 reads SVGAGI. Trimming took off 5 bases at V and 1 base at J, with 12 bases between the two ends. This CDR3 region has 15 residues. This CDR3 is CASSHMAGSGNTIYF. The CDR3, as DNA: TGTGCCAGCAGTCATATGGCAGGGTCTGGAAACACCATATATTTT.

The chain combines TRBV4-1 with TRBJ1-4, with D possibly matching TRBD1 (5 bases). Germline-derived CDR1 and CDR2 are MGHRA and YSYEKL. The CDR3 is made up of 18 amino acids. Trimming took 8 bases from V and 0 from J, leaving 22 bases between them. CDR3 amino acids: CASCSVGRAIPTNEKLFF. The CDR3 coding sequence is TGCGCCAGCTGCTCAGTAGGCAGGGCGATCCCAACTAATGAAAAACTGTTTTTT.

The J gene is TRBJ1-5, the V gene TRBV27; D is uncertain. Germline V gene data show CDR1 as MNHEY and CDR2 as SMNVEV (reference sequence). The V end lost 6 bases, the J end lost 2 bases, and 11 bases lay between the germline ends. The CDR3 has 14 residues. The CDR3 nucleotides are TGTGCCAGCAGAAGAGGGAATGGCAATCAGCCCCAGCATTTT. It encodes CASRRGNGNQPQHF.

The chain carries TRBV5-1 and TRBJ2-3; TRBD2 matches at 9 bases. The CDR3 spans 14 residues. From germline, CDR1 is SGHRS and CDR2 YFSETQ. The V gene end was trimmed by 4 bases and the J gene end by 3 bases; junction bases not matched to a gene: 3. CDR3 sequence (DNA): TGCGCCAGCAGCGATAGCGGGGGTACAGATACGCAGTATTTT. As protein: CASSDSGGTDTQYF.

The chain joins TRBV6-2 or TRBV6-3 to TRBJ2-5, with 8 bases matching TRBD2. The CDR3 is made up of 15 amino acids. J gave up 5 bases and V 6 bases, and 11 bases lay outside the gene matches. The germline gives CDR1 MNHEY, CDR2 SVGEGT. The CDR3 DNA is TGTGCCAGCAGCCCCCGGAGCGGGAGTGGTGAGACCCAGTACTTC. It yields the protein CASSPRSGSGETQYF.

This sequence joins TRBV7-3 and TRBJ1-1, with 7 positions matching TRBD1. The germline V gene has CDR1 SGHTA and CDR2 FQGTGA. This CDR3 has 15 residues. Trimming cost V 3 bases and J 0 bases; bases outside gene matches: 4. CDR3 DNA sequence: TGTGCCAGCAGCTTCCGACAGGGCATGAACACTGAAGCTTTCTTT. Residues: CASSFRQGMNTEAFF.

The gene calls are TRBV5-4 and TRBJ2-3; D call uncertain. This CDR3 is 16 amino acids long. V lost 2 bases and J lost 0, with 13 bases in between. Germline CDR1 SGHNT, CDR2 YYREEE (reference sequence). In DNA, the CDR3 is TGTGCCAGCAGCTTTGGGCCCCTACTTAGCACAGATACGCAGTATTTT. Its protein product is CASSFGPLLSTDTQYF.

The CDR3 here is CASTSTGTLQETQYF. For the CDR3, the DNA is TGTGCCAGCACCTCAACCGGGACTTTACAAGAGACCCAGTACTTC. V and J are TRBV3-1 (or the pseudogene TRBV3-2) and TRBJ2-5; D possibly corresponds to TRBD2 (6 bases). CDR1 is LGHDT and CDR2 is YNNKEL in the germline V gene (reference sequence). The CDR3 covers 15 residues. V dropped 7 bases and J dropped 2 bases, with 17 bases sitting between them.

This clone appeared once. This sequence joins TRBV11-2 and TRBJ2-5, with a weak D call TRBD2 (5 bases). V was shortened by 5 bases and J by 2 bases, with 15 bases between the two germline ends. This CDR3 has 15 amino acids. Germline V lookup: CDR1 SGHAT, CDR2 FQNNGV. This CDR3 is CASSTRGRWQETQYF. The CDR3 DNA follows: TGTGCCAGCAGCACCCGAGGGCGCTGGCAAGAGACCCAGTACTTC. The full variable domain, rest sourced from reference TRBV11-2 and TRBJ2-5, is EAGVAQSPRYKIIEKRQSVAFWCNPISGHATLYWYQQILGQGPKLLIQFQNNGVVDDSQLPKDRFSAERLKGVDSTLKIQPAKLEDSAVYLCASSTRGRWQETQYFGPGTRLLVL.

This rearrangement joins TRBV3-1 (or the pseudogene TRBV3-2) to TRBJ1-2; D is perhaps TRBD1 (6 bases). The CDR3 consists of 13 residues. Trimming left V 4 bases short and J 4 bases short, with 10 bases between. The germline CDR1 and CDR2 sequences are LGHDT and YNNKEL (reference sequence). This CDR3 is CASSPGALYGYTF. CDR3 nucleotide sequence: TGTGCCAGCAGCCCAGGGGCCCTCTATGGCTACACCTTC.

The chain couples TRBV25-1 to TRBJ2-7, with 9 bases aligning to TRBD1. The ends lost 6 bases at V and 2 bases at J; junction bases unmatched: 5. CDR3 length equals 14 residues. The germline CDR1 and CDR2 sequences are MGHDK and SYGVNS. As DNA, the CDR3 is TGTGCCAGCAGGTCCGGGACAGGGCCCTACGAGCAGTACTTC. The encoded protein is CASRSGTGPYEQYF.